The 27 T cell receptor beta chains presented below share a single source sample, sequenced in a study of blood T cell repertoires in COVID-19. Libraries were prepared by immunoSEQ multiplex PCR; TCRdb keeps only in-frame clonotypes and omits some of them. The sample includes around 110,000 clones, 70% to 85% of them seen just once. The sample taken for sequencing was peripheral blood. These TCRs come from a man aged 65-85 years with active or convalescent COVID-19.

The V and J genes are TRBV11-3 and TRBJ2-7, with D perhaps matching TRBD1 (5 bases). The CDR3 is 15 residues long. V was cut by 3 bases and J by 0 bases, with 12 bases left in between. Germline V gene lookup returns CDR1 SGHNT and CDR2 YENEEA. The CDR3 loop reads CASSFRQKSSYEQYF. Written as DNA, the CDR3 is TGTGCCAGCAGCTTTAGACAGAAGAGCTCCTACGAGCAGTACTTC.

This chain joins TRBV30 and TRBJ1-1; D remains unclear. V was clipped by 3 bases and J by 7 bases, with 18 bases between them. There are 14 residues in the CDR3. CDR1 is GTSNPN, CDR2 SVGIG, per germline (reference sequence). The CDR3 here is CAWSRLRIGLEAFF. CDR3 bases: TGTGCCTGGAGCCGTCTTCGTATAGGACTTGAAGCTTTCTTT.

The V and J genes are TRBV5-1 and TRBJ2-3; no definite D call. The CDR3 sequence is 15 residues long. V was clipped by 4 bases and J by 0 bases, with 12 bases between them. The germline CDR1 and CDR2 sequences are SGHRS and YFSETQ. This CDR3 is CASSPGRGSTDTQYF. The CDR3 DNA reads TGCGCCAGCAGCCCCGGTCGTGGTAGCACAGATACGCAGTATTTT. Full variable domain (missing parts from reference TRBV5-1 and TRBJ2-3): KAGVTQTPRYLIKTRGQQVTLSCSPISGHRSVSWYQQTPGQGLQFLFEYFSETQRNKGNFPGRFSGRQFSNSRSEMNVSTLELGDSALYLCASSPGRGSTDTQYFGPGTRLTVL.

The V call is TRBV6-4, the J call TRBJ2-2; a possible D gene is TRBD1 (5 bases). Deletions cut 4 bases from V and 5 bases from J, with 8 bases between. The CDR3 runs to 13 residues. Germline V gene lookup returns CDR1 MRHNA and CDR2 SNTAGT. This CDR3 is CASSVDRTGELFF. CDR3 DNA sequence: TGTGCCAGCAGTGTCGACAGAACCGGGGAGCTGTTTTTT.

The chain joins TRBV6-6 to TRBJ1-2; D unclear. The V gene's germline CDR1 is MNHNY and CDR2 SVGAGI (reference sequence). This CDR3 spans 11 amino acids. Trimming removed 0 bases from V and 8 bases from J, with 4 bases in between. The CDR3 is CASSYSRGYTF. CDR3 sequence (DNA): TGTGCCAGCAGTTACTCTCGGGGCTACACCTTC.

The rearrangement joins TRBV27 to TRBJ2-7; D not certain. The germline CDR1 and CDR2 sequences are MNHEY and SMNVEV (reference sequence). This CDR3 is built from 13 residues. The V gene lost 3 bases and the J gene lost 3 bases, with 9 bases spanning the gap. Here the CDR3 reads CASSFFPGYEQYF. CDR3 bases: TGTGCCAGCAGTTTCTTTCCGGGCTACGAGCAGTACTTC.

The chain links TRBV5-1 to TRBJ2-5; 8 bases are shared with TRBD2. After removal of 5 bases from V and 5 bases from J, the junction contained 14 bases not matched to a gene. The CDR3 has 16 residues. The germline CDR1 and CDR2 sequences are SGHRS and YFSETQ. The CDR3 nucleotides are TGCGCCAGCAGAGCCAGCGGGAGTCTCTTAGGGGAGACCCAGTACTTC. This sequence encodes CASRASGSLLGETQYF.

This sequence joins TRBV5-1 and TRBJ2-3, with D maybe TRBD1 (6 bases). The germline CDR1 and CDR2 sequences are SGHRS and YFSETQ. Trimming took off 4 bases at V and 4 bases at J, with 13 bases between the two ends. The CDR3 is made up of 14 amino acids. The CDR3 nucleotides read TGCGCCAGCAGCCTAGGGACACAGCCAGATACGCAGTATTTT. Its protein is CASSLGTQPDTQYF.

V usage is TRBV9 and J usage is TRBJ1-6; unclear D gene. This CDR3 is built from 14 residues. Germline lookup yields CDR1 SGDLS and CDR2 YYNGEE. V was shortened by 0 bases and J by 5 bases, with 6 bases between the two germline ends. CDR3 sequence (DNA): TGTGCCAGCAGCGTAGGGCAGAATAATTCACCCCTCCACTTT. As protein: CASSVGQNNSPLHF.

J is TRBJ1-2 and V is TRBV3-1 (or the pseudogene TRBV3-2), with a tentative D call TRBD1 (6 bases). V was shortened by 6 bases and J by 6 bases, with 11 bases between the two germline ends. This CDR3 spans 12 amino acids. Germline CDR1 LGHDT, CDR2 YNNKEL (reference sequence). The CDR3 DNA sequence: TGTGCCAGCAGTCGACCAGGGGATGGCTACACCTTC. Protein sequence: CASSRPGDGYTF.

This sequence joins TRBV6-5 and TRBJ1-1, with TRBD1 matching 9 bases. V dropped 7 bases and J dropped 6; count of bases not matched to a gene: 9. Germline CDR1 is MNHEY and CDR2 is SVGAGI. The CDR3 sequence is 14 residues long. The CDR3 DNA reads as TGTGCCAGCATTACCCACAGGGGGCCTCCTGAAGCTTTCTTT. This codes for CASITHRGPPEAFF.

The chain uses TRBV18 and TRBJ2-3; 9 bases align to TRBD2. The V gene's germline CDR1 is KGHSH and CDR2 LQKENI. This CDR3 region has 14 residues. The trim removed 3 bases at V and 5 bases at J, leaving 3 bases unmatched. The CDR3, as DNA: TGTGCCAGCTCACCTAGCGGGGGAATAGATACGCAGTATTTT. It is translated as CASSPSGGIDTQYF.

This clone came up once. The chain joins TRBV28 to TRBJ1-5, with a weak D call TRBD1 (6 bases). This CDR3 has 13 amino acids. CDR1 is MDHEN and CDR2 is SYDVKM in the germline V gene. V lost 8 bases and J 6 bases, leaving 14 bases between the germline ends. For the CDR3, the DNA is TGTGCCAGCGGGGGGGGCTGGGGTCAGCCCCAGCATTTT. It yields the protein CASGGGWGQPQHF.

The chain carries TRBV5-1 and TRBJ1-5; D is uncertain. This CDR3 is 13 amino acids long. V lost 0 bases and J lost 6, with 7 bases in between. Germline V gives CDR1 SGHRS, CDR2 YFSETQ. The chain's CDR3 is CASSLVLGQPQHF. The CDR3, as DNA: TGCGCCAGCAGCTTGGTCCTAGGTCAGCCCCAGCATTTT. Together with reference TRBV5-1 and TRBJ1-5, the CDR3 gives the full variable domain: KAGVTQTPRYLIKTRGQQVTLSCSPISGHRSVSWYQQTPGQGLQFLFEYFSETQRNKGNFPGRFSGRQFSNSRSEMNVSTLELGDSALYLCASSLVLGQPQHFGDGTRLSIL.

The V call is TRBV5-1, the J call TRBJ2-7, with D possibly matching TRBD1 (5 bases). Germline lookup yields CDR1 SGHRS and CDR2 YFSETQ. This CDR3 is 13 amino acids long. V lost 4 bases and J 3 bases, leaving 11 bases between the germline ends. The CDR3 DNA sequence: TGCGCCAGCAGCCTTGGACATTTCTACGAGCAGTACTTC. Protein product: CASSLGHFYEQYF. The full variable domain, with the rest looked up from reference TRBV5-1 and TRBJ2-7, is KAGVTQTPRYLIKTRGQQVTLSCSPISGHRSVSWYQQTPGQGLQFLFEYFSETQRNKGNFPGRFSGRQFSNSRSEMNVSTLELGDSALYLCASSLGHFYEQYFGPGTRLTVT.

The chain links TRBV5-8 to TRBJ2-1; the D is unclear. The V and J ends lost 1 base and 6 bases respectively, with 8 bases between them. CDR3 size: 13 residues. The germline gives CDR1 SGHTS, CDR2 YDEGEE. The CDR3 protein is CASSLFLVNEQFF. In nucleotides, the CDR3 is TGTGCCAGCAGCTTGTTCCTAGTCAATGAGCAGTTCTTC.

The chain couples TRBV6-5 to TRBJ1-2; 12 bases agree with TRBD1. With V trimmed by 7 bases and J by 8 bases, 5 bases remained unmatched. The CDR3 runs 13 residues. CDR1 is MNHEY and CDR2 is SVGAGI in the germline V gene. CDR3 in amino acids: CASTPGQGAGYTF. The CDR3 bases are TGTGCCAGCACCCCGGGACAGGGGGCCGGCTACACCTTC.

This clone was observed a handful of times. CDR3 protein: CSASITGAYEQYF. CDR3 coding DNA: TGCAGTGCTAGTATAACGGGAGCCTACGAGCAGTACTTC. The chain recombines TRBV20-1 with TRBJ2-7, with TRBD2 as a possible D gene (6 bases). Between the trimmed V and J ends, which lost 3 bases and 2 bases, there was a span of 11 bases. Per germline, CDR1 DFQATT and CDR2 SNEGSKA (reference sequence). The CDR3 is made up of 13 amino acids.

The rearrangement links TRBV19 to TRBJ1-5; 7 bases line up with TRBD1. CDR3 size: 14 residues. Trimming removed 9 bases from V and 6 bases from J; junction bases left unmatched: 11. The germline gives CDR1 LNHDA, CDR2 SQIVND (reference sequence). CDR3 sequence: CASSTGFLRQPQHF. CDR3 DNA sequence: TGTGCCAGCTCGACAGGGTTTCTGCGTCAGCCCCAGCATTTT. Full variable domain (missing parts from reference TRBV19 and TRBJ1-5): DGGITQSPKYLFRKEGQNVTLSCEQNLNHDAMYWYRQDPGQGLRLIYYSQIVNDFQKGDIAEGYSVSREKKESFPLTVTSAQKNPTAFYLCASSTGFLRQPQHFGDGTRLSIL.

This clone was found once. The chain carries TRBV28 and TRBJ1-5; 7 bases map to TRBD1. V was pared by 4 bases and J by 4 bases, with 7 bases of the junction left unmatched. The CDR3 sequence is 15 residues long. Germline CDR1 and CDR2: MDHEN and SYDVKM. CDR3 region: CASSSPGGGNQPQHF. In nucleotides, the CDR3 is TGTGCCAGCAGTTCCCCAGGGGGTGGGAATCAGCCCCAGCATTTT. Full variable domain (rest looked up from reference TRBV28 and TRBJ1-5): DVKVTQSSRYLVKRTGEKVFLECVQDMDHENMFWYRQDPGLGLRLIYFSYDVKMKEKGDIPEGYSVSREKKERFSLILESASTNQTSMYLCASSSPGGGNQPQHFGDGTRLSIL.

This clone was counted a single time. The rearrangement joins TRBV18 to TRBJ1-2, with 8 bases fitting TRBD1. V lost 6 bases to trimming and J lost 8 bases; unmatched junction nucleotides: 11. The germline CDR1 and CDR2 sequences are KGHSH and LQKENI. The CDR3 extends over 14 amino acids. CDR3 amino acids: CASSQLDRETGYTF. The CDR3 bases are TGTGCCAGCTCCCAACTGGACAGGGAGACAGGCTACACCTTC. Supplemented by reference TRBV18 and TRBJ1-2, the full variable domain reads NAGVMQNPRHLVRRRGQEARLRCSPMKGHSHVYWYRQLPEEGLKFMVYLQKENIIDESGMPKERFSAEFPKEGPSILRIQQVVRGDSAAYFCASSQLDRETGYTFGSGTRLTVV.

The chain carries TRBV7-6 and TRBJ2-3, with D uncertain. The germline V and J ends were trimmed by 5 bases and 1 base, with 4 bases remaining between them. The CDR3 runs 12 residues. CDR1 is SGHVS, CDR2 FNYEAQ, per germline. CDR3 in amino acids: CASSPRTDTQYF. CDR3 nucleotide sequence: TGTGCCAGCAGCCCTCGCACAGATACGCAGTATTTT.

The genes are TRBV7-2 and TRBJ2-5; perhaps TRBD2 as D (6 bases). The CDR3 sequence is 13 residues long. The V end lost 1 base, the J end lost 4 bases, and 7 bases lay between the germline ends. CDR1 and CDR2 from the germline V gene are SGHTA and FQGNSA. CDR3 residues: CASSLERAETQYF. The CDR3 nucleotides are TGTGCCAGCAGCTTAGAGCGGGCAGAGACCCAGTACTTC.

V is TRBV5-4 and J is TRBJ1-6; the match to TRBD1 covers 8 bases. V dropped 2 bases and J dropped 7; count of bases not matched to a gene: 2. The CDR3 has 14 amino acids. Germline V gene lookup returns CDR1 SGHNT and CDR2 YYREEE (reference sequence). CDR3 loop: CASSFRDRNSPLHF. The CDR3 nucleotides are TGTGCCAGCAGCTTTCGGGACAGGAATTCACCCCTCCACTTT.

This rearrangement joins TRBV21-1 to TRBJ1-6; the DNA was not used to check the table's D call, TRBD1. TRBV21-1 is listed as a pseudogene. The CDR3 totals 14 residues. This CDR3 reads CASGKGTANSPLHF. The CDR3 DNA sequence: TGTGCCAGCGGGAAGGGGACAGCTAATTCACCCCTCCACTTT.

V is TRBV3-1 (or the pseudogene TRBV3-2) and J is TRBJ2-7; no clear D. This CDR3 spans 12 amino acids. CDR1 is LGHDT, CDR2 YNNKEL, per germline (reference sequence). The V end was cut by 0 bases, the J end by 4 bases, with 4 bases between. The CDR3 region is CASSQERYEQYF. For the CDR3, the DNA is TGTGCCAGCAGCCAAGAGAGATACGAGCAGTACTTC.

The gene calls are TRBV3-1 (or the pseudogene TRBV3-2) and TRBJ1-1; 11 nucleotides agree with TRBD1. Trimming took 6 bases from V and 4 from J; bases not matched to a gene: 4. The CDR3 length is 14 residues. Germline V gene sequence: CDR1 LGHDT, CDR2 YNNKEL (reference sequence). The CDR3 reads CASSRTGGGTEAFF. CDR3 sequence (DNA): TGTGCCAGCAGTCGGACAGGGGGCGGCACTGAAGCTTTCTTT.